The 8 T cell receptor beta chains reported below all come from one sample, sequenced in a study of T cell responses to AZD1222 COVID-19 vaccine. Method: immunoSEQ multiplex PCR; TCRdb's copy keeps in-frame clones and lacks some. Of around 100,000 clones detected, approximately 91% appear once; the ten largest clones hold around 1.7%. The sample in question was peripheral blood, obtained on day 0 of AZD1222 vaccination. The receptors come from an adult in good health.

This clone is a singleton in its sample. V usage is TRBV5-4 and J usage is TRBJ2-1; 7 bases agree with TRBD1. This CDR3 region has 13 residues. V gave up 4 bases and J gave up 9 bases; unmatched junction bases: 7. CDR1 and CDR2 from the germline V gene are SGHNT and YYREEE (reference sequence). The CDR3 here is CASSENRGPEQFF. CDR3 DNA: TGTGCCAGCAGCGAGAATAGGGGGCCTGAGCAGTTCTTC.

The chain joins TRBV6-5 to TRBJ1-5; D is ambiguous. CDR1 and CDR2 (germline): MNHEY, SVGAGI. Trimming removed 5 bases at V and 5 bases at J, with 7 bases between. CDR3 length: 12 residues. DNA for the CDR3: TGTGCCAGCAGTATGCCCGATCAGCCCCAGCATTTT. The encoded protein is CASSMPDQPQHF.

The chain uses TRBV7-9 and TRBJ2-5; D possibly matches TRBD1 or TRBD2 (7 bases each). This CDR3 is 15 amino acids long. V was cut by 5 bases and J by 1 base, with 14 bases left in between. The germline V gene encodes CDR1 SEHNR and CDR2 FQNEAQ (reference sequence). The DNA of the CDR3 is TGTGCCAGCAGCCCCAGCGGGACAGCCCAAGAGACCCAGTACTTC. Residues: CASSPSGTAQETQYF.

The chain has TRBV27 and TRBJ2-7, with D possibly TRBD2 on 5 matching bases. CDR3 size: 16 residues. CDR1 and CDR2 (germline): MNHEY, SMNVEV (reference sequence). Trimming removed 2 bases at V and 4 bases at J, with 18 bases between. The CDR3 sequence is CASSLNGVFSVYEQYF. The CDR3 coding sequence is TGTGCCAGCAGTTTAAACGGGGTTTTCAGCGTTTACGAGCAGTACTTC.

The CDR3 loop is CSAPGTEAFF. CDR3 bases: TGCAGTGCGCCCGGGACAGAAGCTTTCTTT. This chain links TRBV20-1 with TRBJ1-1, with a tentative D call TRBD1 (6 bases). The CDR3 runs to 10 residues. Germline CDR1 reads DFQATT; CDR2 reads SNEGSKA (reference sequence). The ends were cut back, 6 bases at V and 8 bases at J, with 10 bases in the middle.

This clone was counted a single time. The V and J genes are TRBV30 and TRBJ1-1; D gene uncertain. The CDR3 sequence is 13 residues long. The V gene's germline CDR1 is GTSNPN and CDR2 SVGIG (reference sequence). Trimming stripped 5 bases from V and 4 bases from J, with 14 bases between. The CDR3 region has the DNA TGTGCCTGGGAACTTCAAGGGAGCACTGAAGCTTTCTTT. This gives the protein CAWELQGSTEAFF.

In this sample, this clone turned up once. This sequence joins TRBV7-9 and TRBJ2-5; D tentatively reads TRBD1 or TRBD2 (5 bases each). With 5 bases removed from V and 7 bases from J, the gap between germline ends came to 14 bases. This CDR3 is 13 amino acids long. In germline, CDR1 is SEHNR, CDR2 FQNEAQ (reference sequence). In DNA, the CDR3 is TGTGCCAGCAGCAAAAGGGACCTCGGGACCCAGTACTTC. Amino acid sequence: CASSKRDLGTQYF.

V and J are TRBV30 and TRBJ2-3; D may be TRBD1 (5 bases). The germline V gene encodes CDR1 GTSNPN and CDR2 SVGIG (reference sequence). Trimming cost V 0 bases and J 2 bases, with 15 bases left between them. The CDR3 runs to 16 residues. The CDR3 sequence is CAWSVGLVKDTDTQYF. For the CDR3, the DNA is TGTGCCTGGAGTGTGGGGCTAGTGAAGGACACAGATACGCAGTATTTT.